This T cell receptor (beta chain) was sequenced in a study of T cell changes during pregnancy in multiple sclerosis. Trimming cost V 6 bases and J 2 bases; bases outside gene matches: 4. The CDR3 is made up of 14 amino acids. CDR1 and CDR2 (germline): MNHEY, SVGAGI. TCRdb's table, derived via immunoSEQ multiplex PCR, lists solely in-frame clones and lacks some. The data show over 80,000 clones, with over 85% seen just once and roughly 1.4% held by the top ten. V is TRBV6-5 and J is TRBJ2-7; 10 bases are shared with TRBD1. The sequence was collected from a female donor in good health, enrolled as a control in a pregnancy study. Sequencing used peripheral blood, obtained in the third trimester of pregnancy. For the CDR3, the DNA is TGTGCCAGCAGAGTCGGGACAGGGGCCTACGAGCAGTACTTC. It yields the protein CASRVGTGAYEQYF.